One sample yielded the 21 T cell receptor beta chains listed below, sequenced in a study of blood T cell repertoires in COVID-19. The protocol was immunoSEQ multiplex PCR, while the TCRdb copy is restricted to in-frame clones and leaves out a portion. The sample lists fewer than 350,000 clones, roughly 89% occurring once. Input material: PBMCs or T cells enriched from blood (not recorded which). These receptors were taken from a woman aged 40-49 years who had recovered from COVID-19.

This clone was picked up a small number of times. V gene TRBV2 combines with J gene TRBJ1-1; D is undetermined. The V gene's germline CDR1 is SNHLY and CDR2 FYNNEI. The V end lost 6 bases, the J end lost 1 base, and 21 bases lay between the germline ends. CDR3 length: 17 residues. In nucleotides, the CDR3 is TGTGCCAGCAGCGGTAATTCGTACAGACGCTCGAACACTGAAGCTTTCTTT. As protein: CASSGNSYRRSNTEAFF.

The V call is TRBV3-1 (or the pseudogene TRBV3-2), the J call TRBJ2-1, with D possibly TRBD2 on 5 matching bases. The CDR3 is 12 residues long. Germline CDR1 and CDR2: LGHDT and YNNKEL (reference sequence). With 4 bases removed from V and 7 bases from J, the gap between germline ends came to 8 bases. The CDR3 protein is CASSLTRNEQFF. In DNA form, the CDR3 reads TGTGCCAGCAGCCTAACTAGGAATGAGCAGTTCTTC.

The CDR3 DNA follows: TGTGCCAGCAGTGAAGAGGAGATCAGCTATGGCTACACCTTC. It is translated as CASSEEEISYGYTF. The gene calls are TRBV2 and TRBJ1-2; no clear D. Germline assignment: CDR1 SNHLY and CDR2 FYNNEI. Between the trimmed V and J ends, which lost 1 base and 4 bases, there was a span of 10 bases. CDR3 size: 14 residues. Full variable domain (remainder filled in from reference TRBV2 and TRBJ1-2): EPEVTQTPSHQVTQMGQEVILRCVPISNHLYFYWYRQILGQKVEFLVSFYNNEISEKSEIFDDQFSVERPDGSNFTLKIRSTKLEDSAMYFCASSEEEISYGYTFGSGTRLTVV.

The rearrangement joins TRBV6-5 to TRBJ2-1; 7 bases map to TRBD2. Germline values: CDR1 MNHEY, CDR2 SVGAGI. This CDR3 is built from 15 residues. Trimming cost V 6 bases and J 6 bases; bases outside gene matches: 11. The CDR3 region has the DNA TGTGCCAGCAGGCAGACCGGGACTACCGCCAATGAGCAGTTCTTC. Its protein is CASRQTGTTANEQFF.

V and J are TRBV19 and TRBJ2-7; the match to TRBD2 covers 8 bases. Germline lookup yields CDR1 LNHDA and CDR2 SQIVND (reference sequence). CDR3 length: 15 amino acids. Germline trimming cut 1 base from V and 2 bases from J; bases unmatched to any gene: 4. The CDR3 reads CASSIAPSGPYEQYF. Written as DNA, the CDR3 is TGTGCCAGTAGTATAGCCCCTAGCGGGCCCTACGAGCAGTACTTC.

This clone was seen a single time. CDR3 amino acids: CAISDSPGGNSPLHF. The CDR3 coding sequence is TGTGCCATCAGTGACTCACCAGGGGGCAATTCACCCCTCCACTTT. The V gene is TRBV10-3, the J gene TRBJ1-6, with 8 nucleotides matching TRBD1. This CDR3 contains 15 residues. The germline CDR1 and CDR2 sequences are ENHRY and SYGVKD. The V and J ends lost 3 bases and 7 bases, in that order; junction bases with no gene match: 5.

This chain links TRBV5-4 with TRBJ2-7; 7 bases are a match to TRBD2. CDR3 size: 15 residues. Germline values: CDR1 SGHNT, CDR2 YYREEE (reference sequence). V was clipped by 3 bases and J by 7 bases; unmatched bases: 13. The CDR3 protein is CASSWLAVLPEEQYF. The DNA for the CDR3 is TGTGCCAGCAGCTGGCTAGCGGTGTTACCGGAGGAGCAGTACTTC.

The chain combines TRBV6-5 with TRBJ1-2; 7 bases fit TRBD1. The V segment lost 7 bases and the J segment 3 bases; nucleotides outside the gene matches: 5. CDR1 is MNHEY, CDR2 SVGAGI, per germline. CDR3 length: 13 amino acids. CDR3 sequence: CASTPGGHYGYTF. As DNA, the CDR3 is TGTGCCAGCACCCCAGGGGGACACTATGGCTACACCTTC.

The chain combines TRBV2 with TRBJ2-3; TRBD2 agrees at 8 bases. Germline CDR1 and CDR2: SNHLY and FYNNEI. This CDR3 contains 15 residues. V gave up 5 bases and J gave up 2 bases; unmatched junction bases: 6. The CDR3 DNA follows: TGTGCCAGCAGTCCTACTAGCGGCCCCACAGATACGCAGTATTTT. Translation gives CASSPTSGPTDTQYF.

This clone is a singleton in its sample. The J gene is TRBJ1-1, the V gene TRBV5-4, with D possibly being TRBD1 (5 bases). The CDR3 is 14 residues long. Germline V lookup: CDR1 SGHNT, CDR2 YYREEE (reference sequence). V dropped 5 bases and J dropped 0 bases, with 11 bases sitting between them. The CDR3 region is CASSGAGMNTEAFF. CDR3 bases: TGTGCCAGCAGTGGGGCAGGAATGAACACTGAAGCTTTCTTT.

CDR3 residues: CASSLERDNEAFF. The CDR3, as DNA: TGTGCCAGCAGCTTAGAACGAGATAATGAAGCTTTCTTT. This rearrangement joins TRBV11-3 to TRBJ1-1; D not certain. This CDR3 spans 13 amino acids. Germline CDR1 is SGHNT and CDR2 is YENEEA. The V end was cut by 0 bases, the J end by 7 bases, with 9 bases between. Together with reference TRBV11-3 and TRBJ1-1, the CDR3 gives the full variable domain: EAGVVQSPRYKIIEKKQPVAFWCNPISGHNTLYWYLQNLGQGPELLIRYENEEAVDDSQLPKDRFSAERLKGVDSTLKIQPAELGDSAVYLCASSLERDNEAFFGQGTRLTVV.

V usage is TRBV14 and J usage is TRBJ2-1; 8 bases are a match to TRBD2. The germline V gene has CDR1 SGHDN and CDR2 FVKESK. Trimming took 2 bases from V and 2 from J; bases not matched to a gene: 8. The CDR3 spans 17 residues. The DNA of the CDR3 is TGTGCCAGCAGCCAATTTCTAGCGGGTCCGCCCTACAATGAGCAGTTCTTC. Translation: CASSQFLAGPPYNEQFF.

This clone was detected once. The chain joins TRBV7-9 to TRBJ2-2, with D possibly TRBD2 on 5 matching bases. Per the germline V gene, CDR1 is SEHNR and CDR2 is FQNEAQ (reference sequence). Trimming shortened V by 2 bases and J by 4 bases, and 11 bases separated the two germline ends. The CDR3 loop spans 15 amino acids. The CDR3 loop is CASSLFGGSTGELFF. The DNA for the CDR3 is TGTGCCAGCAGCTTATTCGGAGGAAGCACCGGGGAGCTGTTTTTT.

This chain joins TRBV7-2 and TRBJ1-1; TRBD1 is a possible D gene (5 bases). The CDR3 runs 14 residues. Trimming shortened V by 3 bases and J by 5 bases, and 13 bases separated the two germline ends. The germline V gene has CDR1 SGHTA and CDR2 FQGNSA. CDR3 bases: TGTGCCAGCAGCTTCCCCAGGGCGGGGACTGAAGCTTTCTTT. Its translation: CASSFPRAGTEAFF.

Note on this clone: The sample has other DNA sequences that encode this CDR3 too. This chain connects TRBV5-1 to TRBJ2-1, with TRBD2 identical over 11 bases. Per germline, CDR1 SGHRS and CDR2 YFSETQ. V shed 1 base, J shed 3 bases, and the junction held 0 bases outside the gene matches. CDR3 size: 15 residues. The CDR3 DNA is TGCGCCAGCAGCTTGCTAGCGGGGGGCTACAATGAGCAGTTCTTC. Translating it yields CASSLLAGGYNEQFF.

V usage is TRBV5-4 and J usage is TRBJ1-2; D is unresolved. The CDR3 runs to 12 residues. V was trimmed by 3 bases and J by 3 bases, leaving 6 bases between them. The germline V gene has CDR1 SGHNT and CDR2 YYREEE (reference sequence). The DNA of the CDR3 is TGTGCCAGCAGCTCGGACTACTATGGCTACACCTTC. It is translated as CASSSDYYGYTF.

V and J are TRBV18 and TRBJ2-1; TRBD1 aligns across 9 bases. After removal of 6 bases from V and 1 base from J, the junction contained 7 bases not matched to a gene. The germline V gene has CDR1 KGHSH and CDR2 LQKENI. CDR3 length: 16 amino acids. For the CDR3, the DNA is TGTGCCAGCTCCCCAGGGGGACAGGGATCCTACAATGAGCAGTTCTTC. This sequence encodes CASSPGGQGSYNEQFF.

The chain uses TRBV5-1 and TRBJ2-5; maybe TRBD1 (5 bases). From germline, CDR1 is SGHRS and CDR2 YFSETQ. The V end was cut by 4 bases, the J end by 7 bases, with 20 bases between. The CDR3 is 15 amino acids. CDR3 region: CASSTGLGQIGTQYF. The CDR3 DNA follows: TGCGCCAGCAGCACGGGCCTGGGGCAAATCGGGACCCAGTACTTC.

The gene calls are TRBV7-2 and TRBJ1-1; D unclear. Per the germline V gene, CDR1 is SGHTA and CDR2 is FQGNSA. The germline V and J ends were trimmed by 3 bases and 1 base, with 6 bases remaining between them. The CDR3 covers 13 residues. In nucleotides, the CDR3 is TGTGCCAGCAGCTTGCGGTGGAACACTGAAGCTTTCTTT. Its translation is CASSLRWNTEAFF. The full variable domain, its missing parts supplied by reference TRBV7-2 and TRBJ1-1, is GAGVSQSPSNKVTEKGKDVELRCDPISGHTALYWYRQSLGQGLEFLIYFQGNSAPDKSGLPSDRFSAERTGGSVSTLTIQRTQQEDSAVYLCASSLRWNTEAFFGQGTRLTVV.

The V gene is TRBV6-5, the J gene TRBJ1-5, with D tentatively TRBD1 (5 bases). This CDR3 spans 14 amino acids. Germline V gene data show CDR1 as MNHEY and CDR2 as SVGAGI. Between the trimmed V and J ends, which lost 10 bases and 2 bases, there was a span of 15 bases. The CDR3 DNA is TGTGCCACCTACGTACCCAGGGGCAATCAGCCCCAGCATTTT. Its translation: CATYVPRGNQPQHF.

V is TRBV5-6 and J is TRBJ1-2; 11 positions agree with TRBD1. J gave up 9 bases and V 4 bases, and 8 bases lay outside the gene matches. This CDR3 comprises 14 residues. Germline lookup yields CDR1 SGHDT and CDR2 YYEEEE. The CDR3 DNA reads TGTGCCAGCAGCCCCGGGACAGGGGGTACGAGCTACACCTTC. Its translation is CASSPGTGGTSYTF.